The 32 T cell receptor beta chains given below trace back to one sample, sequenced in a study of early T cells in non-severe SARS-CoV-2 infection. MiXCR, applied by TCRdb to the 5' RACE reads, yields one record per CDR3 protein. The profile shows about 39,000 distinct CDR3 sequences, around 6% of them singletons. This specimen consisted of whole blood, obtained at baseline. The receptors come from an adult who was a healthcare worker with PCR-confirmed SARS-CoV-2 infection or an uninfected control (not recorded which).

This clonotype was detected ten times or more. This CDR3 is CASSLTLASEQYF. CDR3 nucleotides: TGTGCCAGCAGTCTAACCCTGGCTTCGGAGCAGTACTTC. The rearrangement links TRBV12-3 or TRBV12-4 to TRBJ2-7; D is uncertain. This CDR3 comprises 13 residues. The V end was cut by 5 bases, the J end by 7 bases, with 15 bases between.

This clonotype was recorded many times. The chain combines TRBV7-6 with TRBJ2-1; D assignment may be TRBD1 or TRBD2 (5 bases each). The V end was cut by 0 bases, the J end by 5 bases, with 8 bases between. The CDR3 loop spans 14 amino acids. Germline lookup yields CDR1 SGHVS and CDR2 FNYEAQ. DNA of the CDR3: TGTGCCAGCAGCTTAGCCGGGGCAAACAATGAGCAGTTCTTC. It codes for CASSLAGANNEQFF. The full variable domain, its missing parts supplied by reference TRBV7-6 and TRBJ2-1, is GAGVSQSPRYKVTKRGQDVALRCDPISGHVSLYWYRQALGQGPEFLTYFNYEAQQDKSGLPNDRFSAERPEGSISTLTIQRTEQRDSAMYRCASSLAGANNEQFFGPGTRLTVL.

The rearrangement links TRBV3-1 to TRBJ2-7; tentatively, D is TRBD2 (6 bases). Germline CDR1 reads LGHDT; CDR2 reads YNNKEL (reference sequence). The germline V and J ends were trimmed by 4 bases and 5 bases, with 12 bases remaining between them. The CDR3 totals 13 residues. The CDR3 region is CASSPWGDHEQYF. DNA for the CDR3: TGTGCCAGCAGCCCATGGGGGGATCACGAGCAGTACTTC.

This clonotype occurred a few times. Here the CDR3 reads CSARRDTRWDTEAFF. The CDR3 DNA sequence: TGCAGTGCTAGACGGGACACCCGTTGGGACACTGAAGCTTTCTTT. The V and J genes are TRBV20-1 and TRBJ1-1; tentative D call: TRBD1 (6 bases). Germline CDR1 is DFQATT and CDR2 is SNEGSKA (reference sequence). CDR3 length: 15 amino acids. The V gene lost 2 bases and the J gene lost 3 bases, with 16 bases spanning the gap.

In this sample, this clonotype turned up many times. This sequence joins TRBV7-6 and TRBJ1-5; the D is unclear. The CDR3 totals 15 residues. Trimming stripped 6 bases from V and 4 bases from J, with 16 bases between. The germline V gene has CDR1 SGHVS and CDR2 FNYEAQ. CDR3 amino acids: CASSSSTGGNQPQHF. The CDR3 region has the DNA TGTGCCAGCAGTTCGTCGACCGGAGGAAATCAGCCCCAGCATTTT.

This clonotype was seen ten or more times. The V gene is TRBV11-2, the J gene TRBJ2-6; D is ambiguous. V lost 0 bases to trimming and J lost 0 bases, with 6 bases between them. The CDR3 runs to 16 residues. Germline lookup yields CDR1 SGHAT and CDR2 FQNNGV. In nucleotides, the CDR3 is TGTGCCAGCAGCTTAGATCTGAACTCTGGGGCCAACGTCCTGACTTTC. Translated, it gives CASSLDLNSGANVLTF.

This clonotype was recorded at least ten times. This sequence joins TRBV7-9 and TRBJ2-3, with D perhaps matching TRBD1 or TRBD2 (5 bases each). This CDR3 contains 12 residues. The V end was cut by 5 bases, the J end by 9 bases, with 12 bases between. Germline assignment: CDR1 SEHNR and CDR2 FQNEAQ (reference sequence). As DNA, the CDR3 is TGTGCCAGCAGCATCCCTGAGGGGACGCAGTATTTT. It encodes CASSIPEGTQYF.

This clonotype came up many times. The CDR3 DNA reads as TGCGCCAGCAGCCACCCCAAGGACGGCCATAGCAATCAGCCCCAGCATTTT. This gives the protein CASSHPKDGHSNQPQHF. The chain joins TRBV4-1 to TRBJ1-5; D unresolved. The CDR3 runs 17 residues. Germline V gene lookup returns CDR1 MGHRA and CDR2 YSYEKL. The germline V and J ends were trimmed by 3 bases and 0 bases, with 15 bases remaining between them.

In its sample, this clonotype was seen many times. The chain employs TRBV10-3 and TRBJ2-1; a weak D match, TRBD2 (6 bases). The CDR3 length is 19 residues. From germline, CDR1 is ENHRY and CDR2 SYGVKD. V lost 4 bases and J 0 bases, leaving 22 bases between the germline ends. The CDR3 reads CAISGPGAERATSYNEQFF. CDR3 bases: TGTGCCATCAGTGGGCCTGGGGCAGAGCGGGCTACCTCCTACAATGAGCAGTTCTTC.

In its sample, this clonotype ranks as medium-sized (0.01 to 0.1%). CDR3 in amino acids: CASSDEASTDTQYF. The CDR3 DNA is TGTGCCAGCAGTGACGAGGCTAGCACAGATACGCAGTATTTT. V usage is TRBV6-4 and J usage is TRBJ2-3; D remains unclear. The germline gives CDR1 MRHNA, CDR2 SNTAGT. The V and J ends lost 2 bases and 0 bases respectively, with 6 bases between them. The CDR3 covers 14 residues.

The rearrangement links TRBV30 to TRBJ2-1; D perhaps matches TRBD2 (5 bases). Trimming stripped 4 bases from V and 3 bases from J, with 10 bases between. Germline-derived CDR1 and CDR2 are GTSNPN and SVGIG (reference sequence). The CDR3 spans 13 residues. The CDR3 reads CAWMRADYNEQFF. The CDR3 coding sequence is TGTGCCTGGATGAGGGCCGACTACAATGAGCAGTTCTTC.

The chain couples TRBV11-2 to TRBJ2-7; tentatively, D is TRBD1 or TRBD2 (5 bases each). The germline V gene has CDR1 SGHAT and CDR2 FQNNGV. The germline V and J ends were trimmed by 10 bases and 6 bases, with 19 bases remaining between them. The length of the CDR3 is 13 residues. The CDR3, as DNA: TGTGCCACCTCCAGAGCCGGGGCGGTCGAGCAGTACTTC. Protein product: CATSRAGAVEQYF.

This clonotype has a count of ten or more. J is TRBJ2-2 and V is TRBV6-5; D tentatively fits TRBD1 or TRBD2 (5 bases each). CDR1 and CDR2 (germline): MNHEY, SVGAGI. The germline V and J ends were trimmed by 2 bases and 5 bases, with 12 bases remaining between them. The CDR3 sequence is 15 residues long. CDR3 nucleotides: TGTGCCAGCAGTTACAATCAAGGGGAGACCGGGGAGCTGTTTTTT. Protein product: CASSYNQGETGELFF.

In this sample, this clonotype turned up many times. The V gene is TRBV5-4, the J gene TRBJ2-1, with 9 bases matching TRBD1. The CDR3 is 15 residues long. J was trimmed by 8 bases and V by 1 base; bases with no gene match: 7. In germline, CDR1 is SGHNT, CDR2 YYREEE (reference sequence). The CDR3 region has the DNA TGTGCCAGCAGCTTGTCGGGACAGGGAGGCGATGAGCAGTTCTTC. Translation gives CASSLSGQGGDEQFF. The whole variable domain, filled in from reference TRBV5-4 and TRBJ2-1, reads ETGVTQSPTHLIKTRGQQVTLRCSSQSGHNTVSWYQQALGQGPQFIFQYYREEENGRGNFPPRFSGLQFPNYSSELNVNALELDDSALYLCASSLSGQGGDEQFFGPGTRLTVL.

The rearrangement links TRBV20-1 to TRBJ2-1, with 15 positions matching TRBD2. CDR3 length equals 18 residues. V shed 5 bases, J shed 0 bases, and the junction held 8 bases outside the gene matches. Germline lookup yields CDR1 DFQATT and CDR2 SNEGSKA (reference sequence). CDR3 in amino acids: CSAPRTSGRANSYNEQFF. The CDR3 region has the DNA TGCAGTGCTCCTAGGACTAGCGGGAGGGCTAACTCCTACAATGAGCAGTTCTTC.

This clonotype has at least ten counts. J is TRBJ1-5 and V is TRBV15; a possible D gene is TRBD1 (6 bases). This CDR3 contains 15 residues. Germline CDR1 and CDR2: LNHNV and YYDKDF (reference sequence). V was trimmed by 6 bases and J by 2 bases, leaving 14 bases between them. CDR3 coding DNA: TGTGCCACCAGAAAAGCAGGGGCGGGCAATCAGCCCCAGCATTTT. It specifies CATRKAGAGNQPQHF. The whole variable domain, filled in from reference TRBV15 and TRBJ1-5, reads DAMVIQNPRYQVTQFGKPVTLSCSQTLNHNVMYWYQQKSSQAPKLLFHYYDKDFNNEADTPDNFQSRRPNTSFCFLDIRSPGLGDTAMYLCATRKAGAGNQPQHFGDGTRLSIL.

This clonotype is medium-sized in the sample. V gene TRBV7-2 combines with J gene TRBJ2-5; D gene ambiguous. V was cut by 4 bases and J by 4 bases, with 10 bases left in between. Germline CDR1 is SGHTA and CDR2 is FQGNSA. The CDR3 runs 13 residues. The CDR3 is CASSSRTGETQYF. The CDR3 coding sequence is TGTGCCAGCAGCTCCCGGACCGGAGAGACCCAGTACTTC.

The chain combines TRBV7-3 with TRBJ1-1; 8 bases agree with TRBD1. The J segment lost 7 bases and the V segment lost 4 bases, leaving 2 bases of the junction unmatched. The CDR3 runs 12 residues. Germline lookup yields CDR1 SGHTA and CDR2 FQGTGA. For the CDR3, the DNA is TGTGCCAGCAGCTCGACAGGGGATGAAGCTTTCTTT. It is translated as CASSSTGDEAFF.

The chain uses TRBV14 and TRBJ1-4, with TRBD1 matching over 10 bases. The V segment lost 4 bases and the J segment 8 bases; nucleotides outside the gene matches: 7. CDR3 length equals 15 residues. The germline V gene has CDR1 SGHDN and CDR2 FVKESK. The CDR3 here is CASSPFGTGVEKLFF. The CDR3 coding sequence is TGTGCCAGCAGCCCCTTCGGGACAGGGGTAGAAAAACTGTTTTTT.

This clonotype turned up a few times. J is TRBJ2-3 and V is TRBV14; 10 bases align to TRBD2. This CDR3 comprises 16 residues. V lost 2 bases and J lost 4; bases outside the gene matches: 6. CDR1 is SGHDN, CDR2 FVKESK, per germline. Written as DNA, the CDR3 is TGTGCCAGCAGCCAAATAAGCGGGAGGGCCTCAGATACGCAGTATTTT. It encodes CASSQISGRASDTQYF.

In this sample, this clonotype turned up many times. J is TRBJ2-5 and V is TRBV6-2 or TRBV6-3; D might be TRBD2 (6 bases). CDR3 size: 15 residues. CDR1 and CDR2 from the germline V gene are MNHEY and SVGEGT. The ends were cut back, 0 bases at V and 5 bases at J, with 13 bases in the middle. The CDR3 coding sequence is TGTGCCAGCAGTTACTCTGGAGGTGGGAGGGAGACCCAGTACTTC. Translation gives CASSYSGGGRETQYF.

This clonotype appeared many times. This chain links TRBV7-2 with TRBJ2-3; D is uncertain. This CDR3 contains 14 residues. The germline gives CDR1 SGHTA, CDR2 FQGNSA. V lost 5 bases and J 2 bases, leaving 11 bases between the germline ends. The CDR3 loop is CASSPSSFTDTQYF. CDR3 nucleotides: TGTGCCAGCAGCCCGTCCTCTTTCACAGATACGCAGTATTTT.

This clonotype was counted many times. J is TRBJ2-2 and V is TRBV19, with TRBD2 as a possible D gene (5 bases). This CDR3 is built from 13 residues. Between the trimmed V and J ends, which lost 10 bases and 5 bases, there was a span of 14 bases. Germline CDR1 reads LNHDA; CDR2 reads SQIVND (reference sequence). CDR3 loop: CATREQPTGELFF. The CDR3 DNA sequence: TGTGCCACGAGGGAACAGCCGACCGGGGAGCTGTTTTTT.

The chain links TRBV12-3 or TRBV12-4 to TRBJ2-3; 9 bases are a match to TRBD1. The CDR3 spans 16 residues. V was pared by 6 bases and J by 9 bases, with 16 bases of the junction left unmatched. The CDR3 sequence is CASRYQTGGEGRTQYF. CDR3 in DNA: TGTGCCAGCAGATACCAAACAGGGGGCGAGGGTCGCACGCAGTATTTT.

This clonotype was recorded many times. The rearrangement links TRBV27 to TRBJ1-6; TRBD1 matches 8 bases. Germline lookup yields CDR1 MNHEY and CDR2 SMNVEV (reference sequence). The CDR3 is made up of 14 amino acids. Trimming took 10 bases from V and 3 from J; bases not matched to a gene: 5. The DNA for the CDR3 is TGTGCCACCTCGGGACAGGTCTATAATTCACCCCTCCACTTT. This translates into CATSGQVYNSPLHF.

The table lists this clonotype with many counts. The chain joins TRBV5-1 to TRBJ1-1; D unclear. CDR3 size: 14 residues. Germline V gene sequence: CDR1 SGHRS, CDR2 YFSETQ. Trimming pared 4 bases from V and 0 bases from J, leaving 10 bases between. CDR3 residues: CASSTAGLNTEAFF. DNA for the CDR3: TGCGCCAGCAGCACAGCCGGTCTGAACACTGAAGCTTTCTTT.

This clonotype was detected ten times or more. The chain links TRBV5-1 to TRBJ2-7; 9 positions agree with TRBD2. The CDR3 runs 15 residues. The ends lost 4 bases at V and 1 base at J; junction bases unmatched: 6. Germline assignment: CDR1 SGHRS and CDR2 YFSETQ. The DNA of the CDR3 is TGCGCCAGCAGCCCGGGACTAGCCATATCCTACGAGCAGTACTTC. Amino acids: CASSPGLAISYEQYF.

This chain joins TRBV30 and TRBJ1-6; TRBD1 matches at 7 bases. The CDR3 loop spans 15 amino acids. The junction had 9 bases not matched to a gene; V was cut back by 3 bases and J by 7 bases. Per the germline V gene, CDR1 is GTSNPN and CDR2 is SVGIG (reference sequence). The DNA of the CDR3 is TGTGCCTGGAGGCCTGCGGGACAGATAAATTCACCCCTCCACTTT. Its protein product is CAWRPAGQINSPLHF. The full variable domain, in which reference TRBV30 and TRBJ1-6 provide the parts outside the CDR3, is SQTIHQWPATLVQPVGSPLSLECTVEGTSNPNLYWYRQAAGRGLQLLFYSVGIGQISSEVPQNLSASRPQDRQFILSSKKLLLSDSGFYLCAWRPAGQINSPLHFGNGTRLTVT.

This clonotype was recorded many times. This sequence joins TRBV6-5 and TRBJ1-1; the D gene is possibly TRBD1 (5 bases). This CDR3 is built from 13 residues. V gave up 9 bases and J gave up 7 bases, with 18 bases separating them. Per germline, CDR1 MNHEY and CDR2 SVGAGI. CDR3 DNA sequence: TGTGCCAGTTGGGGCTCAGGGCGGGGTGAAGCTTTCTTT. This sequence encodes CASWGSGRGEAFF.

This clonotype was seen repeatedly, ten times or more. The chain joins TRBV7-9 to TRBJ1-2; the D gene is possibly TRBD1 (6 bases). With 2 bases removed from V and 3 bases from J, the gap between germline ends came to 13 bases. The CDR3 has 15 residues. Germline-derived CDR1 and CDR2 are SEHNR and FQNEAQ (reference sequence). The CDR3 here is CASSLWDTSYYGYTF. The CDR3 nucleotides are TGTGCCAGCAGCTTATGGGACACCTCTTACTATGGCTACACCTTC.

The table lists this clonotype with many counts. The gene calls are TRBV27 and TRBJ1-6; D unclear. Looked up from germline, CDR1 is MNHEY and CDR2 is SMNVEV (reference sequence). The CDR3 sequence is 14 residues long. V was cut by 4 bases and J by 4 bases, with 8 bases left in between. Written as DNA, the CDR3 is TGTGCCAGCAGTTCAGGACCTTATAATTCACCCCTCCACTTT. Encoded protein: CASSSGPYNSPLHF.

This clonotype has at least ten counts. This chain joins TRBV7-9 and TRBJ2-7; maybe TRBD1 (5 bases). Trimming stripped 3 bases from V and 0 bases from J, with 12 bases between. The CDR3 sequence is 15 residues long. Germline V gene data show CDR1 as SEHNR and CDR2 as FQNEAQ (reference sequence). CDR3 in amino acids: CASSFGQGSSYEQYF. The CDR3 bases are TGTGCCAGCAGCTTTGGCCAGGGAAGCTCCTACGAGCAGTACTTC.